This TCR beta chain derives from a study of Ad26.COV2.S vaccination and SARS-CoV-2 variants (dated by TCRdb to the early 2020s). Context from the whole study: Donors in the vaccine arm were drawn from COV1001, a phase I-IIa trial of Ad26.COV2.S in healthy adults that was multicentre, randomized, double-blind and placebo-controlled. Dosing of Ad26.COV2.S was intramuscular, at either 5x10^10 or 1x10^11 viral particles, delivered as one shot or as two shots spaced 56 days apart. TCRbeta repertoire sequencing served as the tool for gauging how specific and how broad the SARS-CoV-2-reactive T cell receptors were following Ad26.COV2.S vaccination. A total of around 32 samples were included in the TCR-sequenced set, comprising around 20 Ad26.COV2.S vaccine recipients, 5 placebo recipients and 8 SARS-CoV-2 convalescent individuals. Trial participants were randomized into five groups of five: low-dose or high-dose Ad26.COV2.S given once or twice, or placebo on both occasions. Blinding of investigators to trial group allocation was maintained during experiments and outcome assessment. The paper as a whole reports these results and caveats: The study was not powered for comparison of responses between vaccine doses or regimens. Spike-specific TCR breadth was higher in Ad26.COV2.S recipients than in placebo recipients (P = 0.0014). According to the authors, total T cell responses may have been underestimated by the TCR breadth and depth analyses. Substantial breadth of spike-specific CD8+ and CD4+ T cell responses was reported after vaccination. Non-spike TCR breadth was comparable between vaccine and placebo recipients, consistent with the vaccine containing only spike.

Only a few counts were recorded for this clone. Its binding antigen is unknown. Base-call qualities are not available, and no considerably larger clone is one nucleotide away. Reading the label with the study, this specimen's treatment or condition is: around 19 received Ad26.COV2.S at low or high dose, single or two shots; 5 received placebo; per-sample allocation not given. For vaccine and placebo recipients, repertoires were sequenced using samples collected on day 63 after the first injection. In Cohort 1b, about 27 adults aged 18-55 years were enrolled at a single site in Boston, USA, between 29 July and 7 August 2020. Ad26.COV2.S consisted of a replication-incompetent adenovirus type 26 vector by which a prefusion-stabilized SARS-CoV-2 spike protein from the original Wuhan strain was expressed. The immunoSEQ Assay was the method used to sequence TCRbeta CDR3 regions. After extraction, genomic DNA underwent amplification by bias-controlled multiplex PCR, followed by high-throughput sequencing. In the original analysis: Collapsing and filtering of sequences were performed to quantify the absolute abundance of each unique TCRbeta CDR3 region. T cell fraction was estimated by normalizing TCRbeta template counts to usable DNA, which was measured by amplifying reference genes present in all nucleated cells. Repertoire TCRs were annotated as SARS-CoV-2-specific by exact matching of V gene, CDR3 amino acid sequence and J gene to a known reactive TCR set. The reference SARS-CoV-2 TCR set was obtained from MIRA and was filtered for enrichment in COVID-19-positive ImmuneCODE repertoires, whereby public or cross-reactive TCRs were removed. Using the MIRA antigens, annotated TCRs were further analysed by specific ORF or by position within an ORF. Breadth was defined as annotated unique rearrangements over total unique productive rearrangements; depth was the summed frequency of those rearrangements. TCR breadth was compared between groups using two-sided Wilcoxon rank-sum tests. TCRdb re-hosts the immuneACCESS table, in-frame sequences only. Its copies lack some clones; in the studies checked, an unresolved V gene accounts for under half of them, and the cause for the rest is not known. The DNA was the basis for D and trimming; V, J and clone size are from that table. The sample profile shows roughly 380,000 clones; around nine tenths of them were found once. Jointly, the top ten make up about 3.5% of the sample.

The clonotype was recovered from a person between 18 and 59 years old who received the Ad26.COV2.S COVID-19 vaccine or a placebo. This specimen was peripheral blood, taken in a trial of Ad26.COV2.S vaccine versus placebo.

At the DNA level, the sequence is TGCGCCAGCAGCCAAGGTGCGGACGGCTACACCTTC. This translates into CASSQGADGYTF. Rearrangement joined TRBV4-1 to TRBJ1-2, with the D gene too uncertain to name. V drops 1 base and J drops 8 bases, leaving 8 bases in between. CDR1 and CDR2 are drawn from the germline V gene: MGHRA, YSYEKL. From cysteine to phenylalanine, the CDR3 is 12 amino acids long. Only the CDR3 region is kept as DNA, spanning 36 bases read in frame from base 1.